A single sample is the source of the 24 T cell receptor beta chains below, sequenced in a study of OX40 agonist ivuxolimab in advanced cancers. Method: immunoSEQ multiplex PCR; TCRdb's copy keeps in-frame clones and lacks some. The sample includes 75,000 to 100,000 clones, 75% to 90% seen only once; the top ten take around 2.7%. This sample comprised CD4+ or CD8+ T cells sorted from blood, obtained in a trial of the OX40 agonist ivuxolimab. The receptor source for this set is an adult with an advanced solid tumor such as melanoma, head and neck, liver or kidney cancer.

This sequence joins TRBV28 and TRBJ1-2; D may be TRBD1 (6 bases). The CDR3 length is 13 residues. Trimming pared 6 bases from V and 6 bases from J, leaving 14 bases between. CDR1 MDHEN and CDR2 SYDVKM come from the germline V gene. The CDR3 nucleotides read TGTGCCAGCAGATACAACAGGGTGCATGGCTACACCTTC. Amino acid sequence: CASRYNRVHGYTF.

This rearrangement joins TRBV4-3 to TRBJ1-4, with 10 bases lining up with TRBD1. Trimming cost V 3 bases and J 4 bases; bases outside gene matches: 11. Looked up from germline, CDR1 is LGHNA and CDR2 is YSLEER. The CDR3 loop spans 18 amino acids. For the CDR3, the DNA is TGCGCCAGCAGCCAGACCCCTTACCGGGACAGGGGTAATGAAAAACTGTTTTTT. Translating gives CASSQTPYRDRGNEKLFF.

In this sample, this clone turned up a few times. The rearrangement links TRBV7-2 to TRBJ1-1; D uncertain. Trimming left V 2 bases short and J 0 bases short, with 1 base between. Germline V CDR1 and CDR2: SGHTA, FQGNSA. The CDR3 has 12 amino acids. The CDR3 DNA reads as TGTGCCAGCAGCTTAATGAACACTGAAGCTTTCTTT. As protein: CASSLMNTEAFF.

The chain employs TRBV18 and TRBJ1-1; the match to TRBD1 covers 10 bases. J was trimmed by 7 bases and V by 3 bases; bases with no gene match: 8. CDR1 KGHSH and CDR2 LQKENI come from the germline V gene. CDR3 size: 15 residues. The CDR3 region is CASSPGQGPGIEAFF. CDR3 nucleotide sequence: TGTGCCAGCTCACCGGGACAGGGGCCGGGAATTGAAGCTTTCTTT. The variable domain in full, with the rest retrieved from reference TRBV18 and TRBJ1-1, is NAGVMQNPRHLVRRRGQEARLRCSPMKGHSHVYWYRQLPEEGLKFMVYLQKENIIDESGMPKERFSAEFPKEGPSILRIQQVVRGDSAAYFCASSPGQGPGIEAFFGQGTRLTVV.

The chain employs TRBV18 and TRBJ2-1; TRBD1 aligns across 7 bases. This CDR3 comprises 15 residues. V lost 3 bases to trimming and J lost 7 bases; unmatched junction nucleotides: 9. CDR1 KGHSH and CDR2 LQKENI come from the germline V gene. In DNA, the CDR3 is TGTGCCAGCTCACCTCTCCGACAGGGTCCGAATGAGCAGTTCTTC. It encodes CASSPLRQGPNEQFF. The whole variable domain, filled in from reference TRBV18 and TRBJ2-1, reads NAGVMQNPRHLVRRRGQEARLRCSPMKGHSHVYWYRQLPEEGLKFMVYLQKENIIDESGMPKERFSAEFPKEGPSILRIQQVVRGDSAAYFCASSPLRQGPNEQFFGPGTRLTVL.

This chain joins TRBV6-6 and TRBJ2-7, with 9 bases matching TRBD1. Losses at the gene ends were 7 bases for V and 7 bases for J; bases not matched to a gene: 8. The CDR3 extends over 13 amino acids. Germline lookup yields CDR1 MNHNY and CDR2 SVGAGI (reference sequence). The CDR3 region has the DNA TGTGCCAGCAAGCTGGGGACAGGGATGGAGCAGTACGTC. It translates to CASKLGTGMEQYV.

V gene TRBV6-5 combines with J gene TRBJ1-4; the match to TRBD1 covers 8 bases. The CDR3 has 13 amino acids. Germline CDR1 MNHEY, CDR2 SVGAGI. The ends lost 4 bases at V and 10 bases at J; junction bases unmatched: 5. DNA for the CDR3: TGTGCCAGCAGTTCTGACAGGGGTGTAAAACTGTTTTTT. It specifies CASSSDRGVKLFF.

The chain combines TRBV15 with TRBJ1-4, with D hard to call. The length of the CDR3 is 20 residues. V was trimmed by 0 bases and J by 3 bases, leaving 23 bases between them. Germline CDR1 is LNHNV and CDR2 is YYDKDF (reference sequence). The CDR3 DNA reads TGTGCCACCAGCAGAGATATGTTACGGGTCGGTAGAATGGCTAATGAAAAACTGTTTTTT. This sequence encodes CATSRDMLRVGRMANEKLFF.

CDR3 nucleotide sequence: TGCGCCAGCAGCTCGACGGGGGGAACCACAGATACGCAGTATTTT. It yields the protein CASSSTGGTTDTQYF. The chain employs TRBV5-1 and TRBJ2-3, with 7 bases fitting TRBD2. The CDR3 sequence is 15 residues long. Germline values: CDR1 SGHRS, CDR2 YFSETQ. The trim removed 3 bases at V and 2 bases at J, leaving 6 bases unmatched.

This chain uses TRBV2 with TRBJ1-2, with D perhaps matching TRBD1 (6 bases). Trimming stripped 0 bases from V and 13 bases from J, with 12 bases between. The CDR3 is made up of 12 amino acids. In germline, CDR1 is SNHLY, CDR2 FYNNEI. CDR3 region: CASSEAGGATTF. The CDR3 bases are TGTGCCAGCAGTGAAGCGGGGGGGGCGACCACCTTC.

The chain is built from TRBV7-2 and TRBJ2-1; 11 nucleotides align to TRBD2. Germline values: CDR1 SGHTA, CDR2 FQGNSA. The CDR3 totals 15 residues. Losses at the gene ends were 5 bases for V and 8 bases for J; bases not matched to a gene: 8. In DNA form, the CDR3 reads TGTGCCAGCAGCCCTAGCGGGGGGACTCACGATGAGCAGTTCTTC. As protein: CASSPSGGTHDEQFF.

The V call is TRBV2, the J call TRBJ1-3, with 7 bases lining up with TRBD1. Germline V gives CDR1 SNHLY, CDR2 FYNNEI. Trimming at V came to 6 bases and at J to 2 bases, leaving 4 bases not matched to a gene. The CDR3 is made up of 14 amino acids. The CDR3 nucleotides read TGTGCCAGCAGCCAGGGGGGGACTGGAAACACCATATATTTT. This sequence encodes CASSQGGTGNTIYF.

The J gene is TRBJ1-5, the V gene TRBV28, with 9 bases lining up with TRBD1. The CDR3 has 14 amino acids. Trimming at V came to 10 bases and at J to 6 bases, leaving 10 bases not matched to a gene. Germline values: CDR1 MDHEN, CDR2 SYDVKM. The CDR3 DNA sequence: TGTGCCACACGGGAGGGACAGGGAGGTCAGCCCCAGCATTTT. It is translated as CATREGQGGQPQHF. The variable domain in full, with the rest retrieved from reference TRBV28 and TRBJ1-5, is DVKVTQSSRYLVKRTGEKVFLECVQDMDHENMFWYRQDPGLGLRLIYFSYDVKMKEKGDIPEGYSVSREKKERFSLILESASTNQTSMYLCATREGQGGQPQHFGDGTRLSIL.

The genes are TRBV11-2 and TRBJ2-1; 9 bases map to TRBD1. Germline CDR1 SGHAT, CDR2 FQNNGV. V lost 0 bases to trimming and J lost 1 base; unmatched junction nucleotides: 1. The CDR3 totals 16 residues. The CDR3 loop reads CASSLEGQGSYNEQFF. DNA for the CDR3: TGTGCCAGCAGCTTAGAGGGACAGGGATCCTACAATGAGCAGTTCTTC.

This chain joins TRBV15 and TRBJ1-2; 7 bases map to TRBD1. J lost 7 bases, V lost 0 bases, and 14 bases had no gene match. The germline gives CDR1 LNHNV, CDR2 YYDKDF (reference sequence). The CDR3 consists of 17 residues. CDR3: CATSRDGVGLGGGGYTF. CDR3 DNA: TGTGCCACCAGCAGAGATGGCGTCGGGTTAGGGGGCGGTGGCTACACCTTC.

The sample holds a few counts of this clone. The rearrangement joins TRBV19 to TRBJ2-3; D remains unclear. V shed 1 base and J shed 2 bases, with 10 bases lying between them. CDR1 is LNHDA and CDR2 is SQIVND in the germline V gene (reference sequence). There are 15 residues in the CDR3. CDR3 region: CASSIGGSPTDTQYF. CDR3 in DNA: TGTGCCAGTAGTATAGGTGGCTCCCCCACAGATACGCAGTATTTT.

The sample holds a few counts of this clone. The chain combines TRBV7-3 with TRBJ2-5; possible D gene TRBD2, 5 bases. V dropped 5 bases and J dropped 0 bases, with 13 bases sitting between them. This CDR3 has 15 amino acids. Looked up from germline, CDR1 is SGHTA and CDR2 is FQGTGA. CDR3 in amino acids: CASSLYPGNQETQYF. CDR3 DNA sequence: TGTGCCAGCAGCCTCTACCCGGGGAACCAAGAGACCCAGTACTTC.

The rearrangement links TRBV5-6 to TRBJ1-6; D might be TRBD1 (6 bases). Trimming left V 4 bases short and J 4 bases short, with 15 bases between. The CDR3 length is 16 residues. Per germline, CDR1 SGHDT and CDR2 YYEEEE. This CDR3 is CASSPHRVNYNSPLHF. As DNA, the CDR3 is TGTGCCAGCAGCCCTCACAGGGTGAATTATAATTCACCCCTCCACTTT.

The chain couples TRBV9 to TRBJ2-5; D may be TRBD2 (5 bases). This CDR3 contains 16 residues. Germline lookup yields CDR1 SGDLS and CDR2 YYNGEE. Trimming shortened V by 0 bases and J by 0 bases, and 12 bases separated the two germline ends. The CDR3 loop reads CASSVGVATYQETQYF. The CDR3 nucleotides read TGTGCCAGCAGCGTAGGAGTAGCGACGTACCAAGAGACCCAGTACTTC.

V and J are TRBV11-3 and TRBJ2-5; 7 bases are shared with TRBD1. Germline-derived CDR1 and CDR2 are SGHNT and YENEEA. This CDR3 contains 17 residues. V dropped 5 bases and J dropped 3; count of bases not matched to a gene: 15. CDR3 region: CASSHSTGSGKKETQYF. CDR3 coding DNA: TGTGCCAGCAGCCATTCGACAGGGTCAGGGAAAAAAGAGACCCAGTACTTC. Using reference TRBV11-3 and TRBJ2-5 for the parts outside the CDR3, the full variable domain is EAGVVQSPRYKIIEKKQPVAFWCNPISGHNTLYWYLQNLGQGPELLIRYENEEAVDDSQLPKDRFSAERLKGVDSTLKIQPAELGDSAVYLCASSHSTGSGKKETQYFGPGTRLLVL.

V is TRBV27 and J is TRBJ2-7, with TRBD1 as a possible D gene (5 bases). Trimming shortened V by 4 bases and J by 6 bases, and 10 bases separated the two germline ends. There are 12 residues in the CDR3. Germline-derived CDR1 and CDR2 are MNHEY and SMNVEV (reference sequence). CDR3 in DNA: TGTGCCAGCAGTTCCAGGGTTGGCGAGCAGTACTTC. It codes for CASSSRVGEQYF.

The chain has TRBV19 and TRBJ2-3, with a possible D match to TRBD2 (5 bases). The germline V gene has CDR1 LNHDA and CDR2 SQIVND (reference sequence). Trimming shortened V by 1 base and J by 1 base, and 6 bases separated the two germline ends. This CDR3 has 14 residues. CDR3: CASSIGGGTDTQYF. CDR3 bases: TGTGCCAGTAGTATAGGGGGAGGCACAGATACGCAGTATTTT.

The rearrangement uses TRBV30 and TRBJ1-4; D unresolved. Trimming shortened V by 0 bases and J by 0 bases, and 8 bases separated the two germline ends. The CDR3 sequence is 15 residues long. Germline loops: CDR1 GTSNPN, CDR2 SVGIG (reference sequence). The CDR3 is CAWSVRTATNEKLFF. CDR3 in DNA: TGTGCCTGGAGTGTACGGACGGCAACTAATGAAAAACTGTTTTTT.

In its sample, this clone was seen a few times. This chain links TRBV18 with TRBJ1-5; D is perhaps TRBD1 (6 bases). The CDR3 has 14 residues. Looked up from germline, CDR1 is KGHSH and CDR2 is LQKENI. V was shortened by 3 bases and J by 3 bases, with 9 bases between the two germline ends. The CDR3 loop is CASSPQGHNQPQHF. The CDR3 DNA is TGTGCCAGCTCACCCCAGGGGCACAATCAGCCCCAGCATTTT.